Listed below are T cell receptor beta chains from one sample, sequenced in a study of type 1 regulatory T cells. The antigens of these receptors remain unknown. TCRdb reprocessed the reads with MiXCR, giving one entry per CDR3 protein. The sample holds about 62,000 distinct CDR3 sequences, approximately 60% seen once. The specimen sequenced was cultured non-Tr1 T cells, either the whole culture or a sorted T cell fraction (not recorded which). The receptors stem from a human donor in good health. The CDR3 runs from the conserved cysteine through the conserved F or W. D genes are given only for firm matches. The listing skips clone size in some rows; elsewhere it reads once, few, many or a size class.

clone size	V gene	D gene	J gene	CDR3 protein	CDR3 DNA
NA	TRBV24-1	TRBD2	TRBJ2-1	CATSDALAGTYNEQFF	TGTGCCACCAGTGATGCCCTAGCGGGAACTTACAATGAGCAGTTCTTC
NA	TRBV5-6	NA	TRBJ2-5	CASTFGVGEETQYF	TGTGCCAGCACCTTCGGGGTCGGCGAGGAGACCCAGTACTTC
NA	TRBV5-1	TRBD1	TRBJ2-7	CASSFGQGREQQYF	TGCGCCAGCAGCTTCGGACAGGGTAGGGAACAGCAGTACTTC
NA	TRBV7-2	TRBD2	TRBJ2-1	CASSSFIRMGLAGRSYNEQFF	TGTGCCAGCAGCTCCTTTATTAGGATGGGACTAGCGGGAAGGTCCTACAATGAGCAGTTCTTC
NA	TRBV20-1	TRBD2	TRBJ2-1	CSARGGGELNNEQFF	TGCAGTGCTAGAGGGGGGGGGGAATTAAACAATGAGCAGTTCTTC
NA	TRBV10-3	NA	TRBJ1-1	CAISLTENTEAFF	TGTGCCATCAGTCTTACAGAGAACACTGAAGCTTTCTTT
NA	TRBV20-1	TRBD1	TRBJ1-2	CSSPGQGYGYTF	TGCAGTTCTCCCGGACAGGGTTATGGCTACACCTTC
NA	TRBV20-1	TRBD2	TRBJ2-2	CSARDLRREGSTGELFF	TGCAGTGCTAGAGATCTCAGGCGGGAGGGTAGCACCGGGGAGCTGTTTTTT
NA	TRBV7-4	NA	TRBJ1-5	CASSIGRTGHQPQHF	TGTGCCAGCAGCATAGGGCGCACGGGGCATCAGCCCCAGCATTTT
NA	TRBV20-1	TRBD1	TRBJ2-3	CSGDRGADTQYF	TGCAGTGGAGACAGGGGTGCAGATACGCAGTATTTT
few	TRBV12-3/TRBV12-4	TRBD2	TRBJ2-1	CASKLGTSGPPSSYNEQFF	TGTGCCAGCAAGCTCGGGACTAGCGGGCCCCCTAGCTCCTACAATGAGCAGTTCTTC
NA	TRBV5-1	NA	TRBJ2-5	CASSSSQSGETQYF	TGCGCCAGCAGCTCCTCACAGTCTGGAGAGACCCAGTACTTC
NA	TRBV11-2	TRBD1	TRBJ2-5	CASAPQGVRETQYF	TGTGCCAGCGCCCCACAGGGGGTAAGGGAGACCCAGTACTTC
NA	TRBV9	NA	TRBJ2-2	CASSVGLAPLSRELFF	TGTGCCAGCAGCGTAGGTCTAGCCCCCTTGAGCCGGGAGCTGTTTTTT